What follows are 16 T cell receptor beta chains derived from one specimen sequenced in a study of shared clonotypes between healthy human individuals (dated by TCRdb to 2020 to 2021). Libraries were built with the immunoSEQ multiplex PCR assay. The table comes from immuneACCESS by way of TCRdb, which keeps in-frame sequences with V and J called. Part of the clones is missing from these tables; in studies checked, under half for an unresolved V gene and the rest for unknown reasons. This sample has millions of clones in its table, and approximately 92% of those were observed once. Of the sample, around 0.14% falls within the top ten clones. The sample was naive CD4+ T cells sorted from blood. What this sample's cell subset or site label stands for: CD45RA+ positively selected. These receptor sequences come from a man aged 18 to 30 in good health.

The rearrangement joins TRBV7-9 to TRBJ2-1; no clear D gene. Deletions cut 4 bases from V and 8 bases from J, with 6 bases between. This CDR3 contains 11 residues. Germline V lookup: CDR1 SEHNR, CDR2 FQNEAQ (reference sequence). CDR3 sequence (DNA): TGTGCCAGCAGCTCTCTGTATGAGCAGTTCTTC. Protein product: CASSSLYEQFF.

The V call is TRBV5-6, the J call TRBJ2-5; a possible D gene is TRBD1 (6 bases). The CDR3 contains 18 residues. Germline V gene data show CDR1 as SGHDT and CDR2 as YYEEEE. Trimming removed 1 base from V and 7 bases from J, with 26 bases in between. CDR3 DNA: TGTGCCAGCAGCTTGTCCACCGCAACAGGGTTAGAAGAGTGGACCCAGTACTTC. It codes for CASSLSTATGLEEWTQYF.

The chain joins TRBV2 to TRBJ2-1, with 7 bases that match TRBD2. Germline V gene lookup returns CDR1 SNHLY and CDR2 FYNNEI. The CDR3 consists of 14 residues. J was trimmed by 1 base and V by 5 bases; bases with no gene match: 2. The CDR3 sequence is CASSRLASYNEQFF. For the CDR3, the DNA is TGTGCCAGCAGTCGACTAGCATCCTACAATGAGCAGTTCTTC.

The rearrangement uses TRBV11-2 and TRBJ2-7; TRBD1 might be the D (5 bases). The germline CDR1 and CDR2 sequences are SGHAT and FQNNGV. CDR3 length: 13 amino acids. Trimming left V 5 bases short and J 3 bases short, with 11 bases between. CDR3 DNA sequence: TGTGCCAGCAGCGGACAAGCCTTCTACGAGCAGTACTTC. Translating gives CASSGQAFYEQYF.

Only one count was recorded for this clone. The rearrangement links TRBV5-1 to TRBJ1-1, with a possible D match to TRBD1 (6 bases). CDR1 and CDR2 from the germline V gene are SGHRS and YFSETQ. Trimming shortened V by 4 bases and J by 10 bases, and 20 bases separated the two germline ends. The CDR3 is 14 residues long. The CDR3 coding sequence is TGCGCCAGCAGCCCCCTTACCCCGAAGGGGGGAGCTTTCTTT. This codes for CASSPLTPKGGAFF.

This chain uses TRBV28 with TRBJ2-7; D is perhaps TRBD2 (5 bases). The V end was cut by 8 bases, the J end by 0 bases, with 17 bases between. Germline V lookup: CDR1 MDHEN, CDR2 SYDVKM. The CDR3 has 15 amino acids. The CDR3 nucleotides read TGTGCCAGCGGATCCTCGGGGAAGGGCTCCTACGAGCAGTACTTC. It encodes CASGSSGKGSYEQYF.

The genes are TRBV5-5 and TRBJ2-3; D is undetermined. V gave up 4 bases and J gave up 3 bases, with 18 bases separating them. Germline V gene sequence: CDR1 SGHKS, CDR2 YYEKEE (reference sequence). The CDR3 consists of 16 residues. In DNA, the CDR3 is TGTGCCAGCAGCCCCTGGGCTTCCGTCTCGACAGATACGCAGTATTTT. This translates into CASSPWASVSTDTQYF.

The chain joins TRBV6-6 to TRBJ2-5; TRBD2 agrees at 8 bases. The CDR3 runs to 15 residues. V trimming: 6 bases; J trimming: 1 base; junction bases outside the gene matches: 7. Germline CDR1 and CDR2: MNHNY and SVGAGI (reference sequence). The CDR3 region has the DNA TGTGCCAGCAGCCGCCAACTAGCGGTCCAAGAGACCCAGTACTTC. Translated, it gives CASSRQLAVQETQYF.

The rearrangement links TRBV12-5 to TRBJ2-1; 7 bases fit TRBD2. The V segment lost 5 bases and the J segment 1 base; nucleotides outside the gene matches: 14. The germline V gene has CDR1 LGHNT and CDR2 FRNRAP. The CDR3 is 18 residues long. The CDR3 here is CASGPTHPSSGSYNEQFF. CDR3 nucleotides: TGTGCTAGTGGTCCAACCCATCCTTCTAGCGGATCCTACAATGAGCAGTTCTTC.

As to this clone: At one boundary the junction diverges from the germline segment, which might be a read error. V and J are TRBV11-2 and TRBJ1-2, with a weak D call TRBD1 (6 bases). The CDR3 has 14 residues. Germline CDR1 is SGHAT and CDR2 is FQNNGV. The CDR3 DNA follows: TGTGCCAGCAGCCTAGAGGGGACAATATATGGCTACACCTTC. Protein: CASSLEGTIYGYTF.

The V call is TRBV30, the J call TRBJ1-4; D call uncertain. The V end lost 0 bases, the J end lost 7 bases, and 12 bases lay between the germline ends. The CDR3 runs to 14 residues. Germline V gene sequence: CDR1 GTSNPN, CDR2 SVGIG (reference sequence). The CDR3 DNA follows: TGTGCCTGGAGTGTAGGTCCCTTGGGTGAAAAACTGTTTTTT. Translation: CAWSVGPLGEKLFF.

The rearrangement uses TRBV7-2 and TRBJ2-7, with 13 bases identical to TRBD2. Germline CDR1 and CDR2: SGHTA and FQGNSA. The CDR3 has 15 amino acids. After removal of 7 bases from V and 2 bases from J, the junction contained 5 bases not matched to a gene. CDR3 nucleotides: TGTGCCAGCACCACCGGACTAGCGGGAGCCTACGAGCAGTACTTC. It translates to CASTTGLAGAYEQYF.

V usage is TRBV7-3 and J usage is TRBJ2-3, with 7 positions matching TRBD2. The CDR3 has 16 residues. Unmatched junction bases numbered 13, after V lost 5 bases and J lost 5 bases. Germline CDR1 is SGHTA and CDR2 is FQGTGA. CDR3 in DNA: TGTGCCAGCAGCATCGGAGGTGGCGGGGGAGGAGATACGCAGTATTTT. As protein: CASSIGGGGGGDTQYF.

J is TRBJ1-3 and V is TRBV5-1, with D uncertain. CDR3 size: 16 residues. V lost 1 base, J lost 0 bases, and 11 bases lay in between. CDR1 SGHRS and CDR2 YFSETQ come from the germline V gene. The CDR3 loop reads CASSLSPPSSGNTIYF. CDR3 bases: TGCGCCAGCAGCTTGTCTCCACCGAGCTCTGGAAACACCATATATTTT.

V gene TRBV19 combines with J gene TRBJ1-5, with D perhaps TRBD1 (6 bases). This CDR3 spans 13 amino acids. Per the germline V gene, CDR1 is LNHDA and CDR2 is SQIVND (reference sequence). V shed 6 bases and J shed 7 bases, with 13 bases lying between them. The CDR3 loop reads CASSADRSQPQHF. DNA of the CDR3: TGTGCCAGTAGCGCCGACAGGAGCCAGCCCCAGCATTTT.

The chain combines TRBV27 with TRBJ1-4; D possibly corresponds to TRBD1 (6 bases). Germline CDR1 reads MNHEY; CDR2 reads SMNVEV (reference sequence). This CDR3 is 15 amino acids long. V was pared by 6 bases and J by 8 bases, with 19 bases between. Here the CDR3 reads CASSSRGTREEKLFF. DNA for the CDR3: TGTGCCAGCAGCTCAAGGGGGACGAGAGAGGAAAAACTGTTTTTT. Combining the CDR3 with reference TRBV27 and TRBJ1-4 gives the whole variable domain EAQVTQNPRYLITVTGKKLTVTCSQNMNHEYMSWYRQDPGLGLRQIYYSMNVEVTDKGDVPEGYKVSRKEKRNFPLILESPSPNQTSLYFCASSSRGTREEKLFFGSGTQLSVL.